This T cell receptor beta chain is drawn from a study of lymphopenia after photon versus proton radiotherapy. Study-level results: Authors raise, but do not show, better survival with proton therapy. After lymphocyte nadir, photon-treated repertoires showed oligoclonal expansion, especially CD8+ Temra. Post-nadir TCR diversity decline inversely tracked overall survival among those who died. Under photons, naive T cells and diversity fell while effector/memory populations rose.

In regard to this clone: Its matching antigen is unknown.

This CDR3 is 12 amino acids long. V lost 9 bases to trimming and J lost 0 bases, with 8 bases between them. Germline V gene data show CDR1 as LNHDA and CDR2 as SQIVND (reference sequence). Clones were sequenced by immunoSEQ multiplex PCR, and TCRdb holds only the in-frame ones, with some missing. The sample contains about 83,000 clones, more than 70% of which appear only once. The sample consisted of peripheral blood, taken from a patient treated with proton-based radiotherapy. The J gene is TRBJ1-1, the V gene TRBV19; D not certain. This sequence originates from a man aged 55-75 years with pancreatic cancer. The CDR3 region has the DNA TGTGCCAGCCTTGCCATGAACACTGAAGCTTTCTTT. Translation gives CASLAMNTEAFF.